This TCR beta chain was obtained from a study of cytomegalovirus exposure and HLA in healthy donors. Turning to the study itself: About 77 million unique TCRs from HLA-typed donors made up an early data release. Assignment to the Caucasian-associated ancestry cluster applied to approximately 79% of the 300 to 500 genotyped donors.

CDR3 length: 18 residues. Germline CDR1 is MNHEY and CDR2 is SMNVEV (reference sequence). V gave up 0 bases and J gave up 4 bases; unmatched junction bases: 13. The PCR had 60 Vbeta and 13 Jbeta primers. TCRdb keeps only in-frame clones here, not all; method: immunoSEQ multiplex PCR. This sample has roughly 150,000 clones, with over 70% found just once. General study findings and limits: Analysis performed later found under 20,000 TCR beta sequences associated with HLA alleles at 0.05 false discovery rate.

As to this clone: Its antigen is as yet unknown.

These donors counted as nominally healthy when sampled, but unrecorded immune exposures were likely. This receptor was identified in a male donor in good health and CMV-seronegative. The specimen sequenced was PBMCs. The rearrangement joins TRBV27 to TRBJ2-7, with TRBD2 matching 9 bases. CDR3 coding DNA: TGTGCCAGCAGTTTATCTGACCCCCGGACTAGCGCGGGATACGAGCAGTACTTC. This codes for CASSLSDPRTSAGYEQYF.